The clone carrying this T cell receptor delta chain was recorded a few times. Antigen unknown. This DNA's translation differs at residue 13 from TCRdb's protein, which comes from a much larger clone; a read error is likely, and the protein shown is translated from the DNA. The source of the sample is a study of γδ T cells in repeated Plasmodium falciparum infection. Study details: Malian children with intense seasonal malaria exposure were compared with matched Australian children.

TCRdb reanalysed the multiplex PCR reads via CATT. The sample lists 75,000 to 95,000 delta-chain clones, 0.75% to 1% seen once, with more than 9% in the top ten. CDR3 length: 16 amino acids. Germline V gene data show CDR1 as TSWWSYY and CDR2 as QGS. Notes on the study in general: Waves of new clonotype selection appeared after repeated controlled infections in Vdelta2-negative, largely Vdelta1+, gammadelta T cells.

Flow sorting of PBMC yielded separate Vgamma9/Vdelta2+ and Vdelta2-negative gammadelta T cell populations for bulk repertoire analysis. Material for sequencing was gamma-delta T cells from blood. The origin of this receptor is a pool of human donors (malaria-infected and uninfected, not separated). The rearrangement joins TRDV1 to TRDJ1; D remains ambiguous. TCRdb does not report a J gene; here it was assigned by matching the DNA to germline references. CDR3 amino acids: CALGEPRWTNTDELIF. CDR3 DNA sequence: TGTGCTCTTGGGGAACCGAGATGGACAAACACCGATGAACTCATCTTT.